Each of the 9 T cell receptor beta chains below was sequenced from the same sample in a study. Treg sorting used a CD4+CD25+CD127-/low gate. TCRdb reprocessed the 5' RACE reads via MiXCR and lists one record per CDR3 protein. The sample records about 9,000 distinct CDR3 sequences, approximately 34% being singletons. The sequenced sample was Tregs sorted from blood. Receptors were obtained from a female donor with breast cancer.

This clonotype has a handful of counts. This sequence joins TRBV6-6 and TRBJ2-7; TRBD2 agrees at 10 bases. Germline lookup yields CDR1 MNHNY and CDR2 SVGAGI (reference sequence). V shed 6 bases and J 2 bases; nucleotides not matched to a gene: 7. There are 15 residues in the CDR3. This CDR3 reads CASRRLAGRPYEQYV. The CDR3 DNA sequence: TGTGCCAGCAGGAGACTAGCGGGCAGGCCCTACGAGCAGTACGTC.

This clonotype qualifies as medium-sized. The chain uses TRBV28 and TRBJ2-7; tentative D call: TRBD1 (6 bases). The CDR3 covers 15 residues. V was pared by 4 bases and J by 4 bases, with 17 bases between. The germline V gene has CDR1 MDHEN and CDR2 SYDVKM. The CDR3: CASSSYRERGYEQYV. In nucleotides, the CDR3 is TGTGCCAGCAGTTCGTACAGGGAGAGGGGTTACGAGCAGTACGTC.

This clonotype was counted between two and nine times. This rearrangement joins TRBV20-1 to TRBJ2-3; unclear D gene. The CDR3 has 11 amino acids. Germline V gene data show CDR1 as DFQATT and CDR2 as SNEGSKA (reference sequence). V was clipped by 5 bases and J by 4 bases, with 7 bases between them. The CDR3 loop is CSALMSDTQYF. For the CDR3, the DNA is TGCAGTGCTCTCATGTCAGATACGCAGTATTTT.

The chain is built from TRBV20-1 and TRBJ1-6; no firm D call. Germline lookup yields CDR1 DFQATT and CDR2 SNEGSKA (reference sequence). V was cut by 4 bases and J by 6 bases, with 10 bases left in between. This CDR3 comprises 13 residues. Written as DNA, the CDR3 is TGCAGTGCTATCTTGAATCCTAATTCACCCCTCCACTTT. Protein sequence: CSAILNPNSPLHF.

In its sample, this clonotype is medium-sized. The genes are TRBV6-1 and TRBJ2-7; D gene uncertain. This CDR3 region has 12 residues. V was pared by 7 bases and J by 3 bases, with 10 bases between. Germline V gene data show CDR1 as MNHNS and CDR2 as SASEGT. The CDR3 nucleotides read TGTGCCAGCATGGATTCGGGCTACGAGCAGTACGTC. Its translation: CASMDSGYEQYV.

The V and J genes are TRBV18 and TRBJ2-6; D not resolved. Germline lookup yields CDR1 KGHSH and CDR2 LQKENI. The CDR3 extends over 14 amino acids. V lost 4 bases and J lost 2, with 6 bases in between. As DNA, the CDR3 is TGTGCCAGCTCACATGGGGCTGGGGCCAACGTCCTGACTTTC. It encodes CASSHGAGANVLTF.

In the case of this clonotype: This may be a read error, as it is one base from a much larger clone. Lacking the conserved final phenylalanine or tryptophan, this CDR3 likely reflects a read error. The chain links TRBV7-2 to TRBJ2-3, with 7 nucleotides matching TRBD2. Germline CDR1 SGHTA, CDR2 FQGNSA. The CDR3 totals 15 residues. Trimming at V came to 0 bases and at J to 1 base, leaving 1 base not matched to a gene. CDR3 DNA: TGTGCCAGCAGCTTAGCAGCGGGACGCACAGATACGCAGTATCTT. Its translation is CASSLAAGRTDTQYL.

By share, this clonotype counts as medium-sized (0.01 to 0.1%). The chain has TRBV20-1 and TRBJ2-5, with 13 bases lining up with TRBD2. This CDR3 has 19 residues. CDR1 is DFQATT and CDR2 is SNEGSKA in the germline V gene (reference sequence). The CDR3: CSATDLQLAGGPRQETQYF. CDR3 bases: TGCAGCGCCACCGACCTACAACTAGCGGGAGGGCCTAGGCAGGAGACCCAGTACTTC.

The sample holds a few counts of this clonotype. J is TRBJ1-2 and V is TRBV4-3; the match to TRBD1 covers 10 bases. The V and J ends lost 3 bases and 4 bases, in that order; junction bases with no gene match: 2. The CDR3 consists of 14 residues. Germline values: CDR1 LGHNA, CDR2 YSLEER. CDR3 bases: TGCGCCAGCAGCCAGGGACAGGGGAGCTATGGCTACACCTTC. Residues: CASSQGQGSYGYTF.